This record covers a single TCR beta chain. The sample is drawn from a study of blood T cells in healthy people across ages. Together with a sample-barcoded 5' primer, a J-beta primer mix was included in a second PCR lasting about 7 to 11 cycles. TCRdb itself ran the 5' RACE reads through MiXCR, one entry per CDR3 protein. Of over 1,500,000 distinct CDR3 sequences detected, around 50% appear once; the ten largest clones hold about 2.1%. CDR1 is KGHDR and CDR2 is SFDVKD in the germline V gene. The CDR3 runs to 15 residues. The chain uses TRBV24-1 and TRBJ2-1; D call uncertain. The tail of the sequence fits TRBJ2-7 better, so the J call may be wrong. This receptor was taken from a woman in her 40s in good health. Sample: blood. CDR3 nucleotide sequence: TGTGCCACCAGTGATCAAGCGAGCTCCTACAATGAGCAGTACTTC. This gives the protein CATSDQASSYNEQYF.